This entry lists 19 T cell receptor beta chains sequenced from one sample in a study of OX40 agonist ivuxolimab in advanced cancers. The protocol was immunoSEQ multiplex PCR, while the TCRdb copy is restricted to in-frame clones and leaves out a portion. The repertoire holds approximately 69,000 clones, with around 89% as singletons. Sequencing was performed on CD4+ or CD8+ T cells sorted from blood, taken in a trial of the OX40 agonist ivuxolimab. The origin of the receptors is an adult with an advanced solid tumor such as melanoma, head and neck, liver or kidney cancer.

The chain combines TRBV11-2 with TRBJ2-1; the match to TRBD2 covers 13 bases. CDR1 and CDR2 from the germline V gene are SGHAT and FQNNGV. The CDR3 is 19 residues long. V was clipped by 4 bases and J by 7 bases; unmatched bases: 16. The CDR3 DNA sequence: TGTGCCAGCAGCTACGTTTTGGGAACTAGCGGGAGGGCCGGAAATGAGCAGTTCTTC. This gives the protein CASSYVLGTSGRAGNEQFF.

The chain recombines TRBV4-3 with TRBJ2-5; D possibly corresponds to TRBD2 (6 bases). From germline, CDR1 is LGHNA and CDR2 YSLEER. V was pared by 2 bases and J by 2 bases, with 12 bases between. The CDR3 consists of 15 residues. The CDR3 region has the DNA TGCGCCAGCAGCCAAATGGAGGGGAGGCAAGAGACCCAGTACTTC. This codes for CASSQMEGRQETQYF.

The V gene is TRBV2, the J gene TRBJ2-5, with D possibly called TRBD1 or TRBD2 (5 bases each). Germline V gives CDR1 SNHLY, CDR2 FYNNEI. The CDR3 is 15 residues long. The V end lost 6 bases, the J end lost 1 base, and 15 bases lay between the germline ends. As DNA, the CDR3 is TGTGCCAGCAGGAAATACGGGGCAACCCAAGAGACCCAGTACTTC. Its protein product is CASRKYGATQETQYF.

The chain is built from TRBV7-2 and TRBJ1-1, with D perhaps matching TRBD1 (5 bases). CDR3 length: 15 residues. Trimming stripped 6 bases from V and 5 bases from J, with 19 bases between. Germline V gene data show CDR1 as SGHTA and CDR2 as FQGNSA. CDR3 sequence reads: CASRLLGQGRTEAFF. In DNA, the CDR3 is TGTGCCAGCAGACTCTTAGGGCAGGGACGGACTGAAGCTTTCTTT.

The chain combines TRBV7-2 with TRBJ2-5; 9 positions agree with TRBD2. Germline CDR1 is SGHTA and CDR2 is FQGNSA. With V trimmed by 1 base and J by 7 bases, 7 bases remained unmatched. The CDR3 covers 15 residues. CDR3 coding DNA: TGTGCCAGCAGCTTAGAAGGACTTAGCGGGAGGACCCAGTACTTC. Translating gives CASSLEGLSGRTQYF.

The rearrangement links TRBV6-1 to TRBJ1-2; TRBD1 aligns across 7 bases. V lost 0 bases, J lost 7 bases, and 11 bases stayed unmatched. This CDR3 region has 16 residues. Germline CDR1 reads MNHNS; CDR2 reads SASEGT. This CDR3 reads CASSEAGFGTVRGYTF. Written as DNA, the CDR3 is TGTGCCAGCAGTGAAGCTGGCTTCGGGACAGTTCGTGGCTACACCTTC.

The rearrangement uses TRBV20-1 and TRBJ1-4, with D perhaps matching TRBD1 (6 bases). In germline, CDR1 is DFQATT, CDR2 SNEGSKA (reference sequence). Trimming took 6 bases from V and 7 from J, leaving 9 bases between them. The CDR3 covers 11 residues. CDR3 sequence: CSAPTGEKLFF. The CDR3 DNA reads as TGCAGTGCGCCGACAGGTGAAAAACTGTTTTTT.

The CDR3 nucleotides read TGTGCCAGCAGCCACACGATGCTCCGGGATCCCAGCGGCACAGATACGCAGTATTTT. Its translation: CASSHTMLRDPSGTDTQYF. This chain connects TRBV14 to TRBJ2-3; a possible D gene is TRBD2 (5 bases). V was pared by 3 bases and J by 1 base, with 23 bases between. The germline gives CDR1 SGHDN, CDR2 FVKESK. The CDR3 totals 19 residues.

This clone appeared a few times. The V call is TRBV28, the J call TRBJ2-7, with TRBD1 identical over 10 bases. The CDR3 is made up of 14 amino acids. The trim removed 8 bases at V and 5 bases at J, leaving 9 bases unmatched. The germline gives CDR1 MDHEN, CDR2 SYDVKM. This CDR3 is CASLNSGQGDEQYF. Written as DNA, the CDR3 is TGTGCCAGCCTCAATTCAGGACAGGGGGACGAGCAGTACTTC.

This clone was found once. The chain couples TRBV10-3 to TRBJ2-7; 7 positions agree with TRBD1. The CDR3 covers 14 residues. Trimming cost V 8 bases and J 3 bases; bases outside gene matches: 10. The V gene's germline CDR1 is ENHRY and CDR2 SYGVKD. The CDR3 DNA sequence: TGTGCCATCCAGCAGGACAGGACGAACTACGAGCAGTACTTC. Its translation: CAIQQDRTNYEQYF.

The gene calls are TRBV7-9 and TRBJ2-1, with TRBD1 as a possible D gene (5 bases). V was clipped by 2 bases and J by 15 bases, with 14 bases between them. CDR1 and CDR2 (germline): SEHNR, FQNEAQ (reference sequence). This CDR3 region has 12 residues. CDR3 protein: CASSLTDSQVFF. Here the CDR3 DNA reads TGTGCCAGCAGCTTAACTGACAGTCAAGTGTTCTTC. Variable domain in full (rest from reference TRBV7-9 and TRBJ2-1): DTGVSQNPRHKITKRGQNVTFRCDPISEHNRLYWYRQTLGQGPEFLTYFQNEAQLEKSRLLSDRFSAERPKGSFSTLEIQRTEQGDSAMYLCASSLTDSQVFFGPGTRLTVL.

Only one count was recorded for this clone. This CDR3 is CASSRDQARGETQYF. As DNA, the CDR3 is TGTGCCAGCAGCCGAGACCAGGCGCGGGGGGAGACCCAGTACTTC. The chain has TRBV7-2 and TRBJ2-5; 7 bases line up with TRBD2. Germline trimming cut 5 bases from V and 5 bases from J; bases unmatched to any gene: 11. CDR3 length: 15 amino acids. The germline CDR1 and CDR2 sequences are SGHTA and FQGNSA.

The V call is TRBV29-1, the J call TRBJ2-1; D not certain. This CDR3 contains 13 residues. Trimming cost V 5 bases and J 0 bases, with 8 bases left between them. Germline V CDR1 and CDR2: SQVTM, ANQGSEA. The CDR3 sequence is CSVYSRSYNEQFF. The CDR3, as DNA: TGCAGCGTTTATAGCCGCTCCTACAATGAGCAGTTCTTC.

This clone has only one observation. V usage is TRBV7-2 and J usage is TRBJ2-7; 10 bases are a match to TRBD1. The CDR3 sequence is 15 residues long. CDR1 and CDR2 from the germline V gene are SGHTA and FQGNSA. After removal of 5 bases from V and 2 bases from J, the junction contained 6 bases not matched to a gene. The CDR3 sequence is CASSGRGQGTYEQYF. The CDR3 DNA follows: TGTGCCAGCAGCGGTCGGGGACAGGGGACCTACGAGCAGTACTTC.

This chain uses TRBV11-1 with TRBJ2-6, with TRBD1 matching 10 bases. Germline assignment: CDR1 SGHAT and CDR2 FQDESV (reference sequence). The V segment lost 5 bases and the J segment 0 bases; nucleotides outside the gene matches: 7. The CDR3 runs to 18 residues. The DNA of the CDR3 is TGTGCCAGCAGCCCGGGAGGGGACAGGGGCTCTGGGGCCAACGTCCTGACTTTC. Protein: CASSPGGDRGSGANVLTF.

The genes are TRBV7-9 and TRBJ2-5; D unresolved. CDR3 size: 12 residues. From germline, CDR1 is SEHNR and CDR2 FQNEAQ (reference sequence). Trimming shortened V by 5 bases and J by 4 bases, and 8 bases separated the two germline ends. The CDR3 nucleotides read TGTGCCAGCAGCCCATTGGCAGAGACCCAGTACTTC. This sequence encodes CASSPLAETQYF. The full variable domain, with the rest looked up from reference TRBV7-9 and TRBJ2-5, is DTGVSQNPRHKITKRGQNVTFRCDPISEHNRLYWYRQTLGQGPEFLTYFQNEAQLEKSRLLSDRFSAERPKGSFSTLEIQRTEQGDSAMYLCASSPLAETQYFGPGTRLLVL.

This chain joins TRBV25-1 and TRBJ1-4; D gene ambiguous. This CDR3 comprises 12 residues. Germline CDR1 reads MGHDK; CDR2 reads SYGVNS. V was trimmed by 7 bases and J by 4 bases, leaving 7 bases between them. CDR3 in DNA: TGTGCCAGCAAAGGGCTTAATGAAAAACTGTTTTTT. Its translation: CASKGLNEKLFF.

V and J are TRBV5-4 and TRBJ2-1; D possibly uses TRBD1 or TRBD2 (5 bases each). From germline, CDR1 is SGHNT and CDR2 YYREEE (reference sequence). V was clipped by 1 base and J by 2 bases, with 10 bases between them. The CDR3 contains 15 residues. CDR3 protein: CASSLSRGTYNEQFF. DNA of the CDR3: TGTGCCAGCAGCTTGTCACGGGGCACCTACAATGAGCAGTTCTTC.

The rearrangement uses TRBV5-1 and TRBJ1-2, with no clear D. In germline, CDR1 is SGHRS, CDR2 YFSETQ. Trimming cost V 6 bases and J 5 bases, with 8 bases left between them. There are 11 residues in the CDR3. CDR3: CASTPSYGYTF. The CDR3 DNA reads TGCGCCAGCACCCCTTCATATGGCTACACCTTC.